A selection of T cell receptor beta chains follows, all from one sample in a study of shared clonotypes between healthy human individuals. Data came from immunoSEQ multiplex PCR; TCRdb stores just in-frame clones and leaves some out. The table has over 2 million clones, approximately 95% seen once. Specimen: naive CD4+ T cells sorted from blood. Receptor source: a man aged 18 to 35 in good health. The CDR3 runs from the conserved cysteine through the conserved F or W. A D gene is named only where the DNA matches it firmly. Only part of the rows carry a size: once, few, many, or a class if the clone is expanded.

D: NA
size: once
V: TRBV4-3
J: TRBJ1-6
CDR3: CASSPALASPLHF
DNA: TGCGCCAGCAGCCCCGCCTTGGCCAGTCCGCTCCACTTT

D: NA
size: NA
V: TRBV30
J: TRBJ1-1
CDR3: CAWSVLGFEAFF
DNA: TGTGCCTGGAGTGTACTTGGGTTTGAAGCTTTCTTT

D: NA
size: NA
V: TRBV4-3
J: TRBJ2-1
CDR3: CASSQGSSGHEQFF
DNA: TGCGCCAGCAGCCAAGGGAGTAGCGGCCATGAGCAGTTCTTC

D: TRBD2
size: NA
V: TRBV6-1
J: TRBJ2-7
CDR3: CASSEIAGPYEQYF
DNA: TGTGCCAGCAGTGAGATAGCGGGGCCCTACGAGCAGTACTTC

D: NA
size: few
V: TRBV28
J: TRBJ2-7
CDR3: CASGYEQYF
DNA: TGTGCCAGCGGGTACGAGCAGTACTTC

D: NA
size: NA
V: TRBV28
J: TRBJ2-7
CDR3: CASTPFWVYLPYEQYF
DNA: TGTGCCAGCACCCCCTTTTGGGTGTACTTACCCTACGAGCAGTACTTC

D: NA
size: NA
V: TRBV11-2
J: TRBJ1-2
CDR3: CASSLADYGYTF
DNA: TGTGCCAGCAGCTTAGCCGACTATGGCTACACCTTC

D: NA
size: NA
V: TRBV18
J: TRBJ2-6
CDR3: CASSPPDISGANVLTF
DNA: TGTGCCAGCTCACCTCCAGACATCTCTGGGGCCAACGTCCTGACTTTC

D: NA
size: NA
V: TRBV11-3
J: TRBJ2-5
CDR3: CASSFTGIEETQYF
DNA: TGTGCCAGCAGCTTTACAGGGATAGAAGAGACCCAGTACTTC

D: TRBD1
size: NA
V: TRBV7-3
J: TRBJ1-5
CDR3: CASSRDRGQPQHF
DNA: TGTGCCAGCAGCCGGGACAGGGGTCAGCCCCAGCATTTT

D: TRBD1
size: once
V: TRBV7-4
J: TRBJ2-1
CDR3: CASSIPGTGTGGVF
DNA: TGTGCCAGCAGCATTCCAGGGACCGGGACAGGGGGTGTCTTC

D: NA
size: NA
V: TRBV18
J: TRBJ2-1
CDR3: CASSPGYSYNEQFF
DNA: TGTGCCAGCTCACCGGGGTACTCCTACAATGAGCAGTTCTTC

D: NA
size: NA
V: TRBV15
J: TRBJ1-1
CDR3: CATRPGMNTEAFF
DNA: TGTGCCACCAGGCCCGGTATGAACACTGAAGCTTTCTTT

D: NA
size: once
V: TRBV5-1
J: TRBJ2-3
CDR3: CASSLVSFLTDTQYF
DNA: TGCGCCAGCAGCTTGGTTAGCTTTCTCACAGATACGCAGTATTTT

D: TRBD1
size: NA
V: TRBV28
J: TRBJ1-2
CDR3: CASSSLPGGGNYGYTF
DNA: TGTGCCAGCAGTTCCCTACCAGGGGGAGGGAACTATGGCTACACCTTC

D: TRBD2
size: NA
V: TRBV5-1
J: TRBJ2-4
CDR3: CASSSGTSGRAGVNIQYF
DNA: TGCGCCAGCAGCTCCGGGACTAGCGGGAGGGCCGGCGTAAACATTCAGTACTTC

D: TRBD1
size: NA
V: TRBV7-2
J: TRBJ1-3
CDR3: CASSSGTGEYGNTIYF
DNA: TGTGCCAGCAGCTCGGGGACAGGGGAGTACGGAAACACCATATATTTT

D: TRBD1
size: once
V: TRBV6-5
J: TRBJ1-5
CDR3: CASSVDRAQPQHF
DNA: TGTGCCAGCAGTGTGGACAGGGCTCAGCCCCAGCATTTT

D: NA
size: NA
V: TRBV28
J: TRBJ1-2
CDR3: CASSFPTGTIYYGYTF
DNA: TGTGCCAGCAGTTTCCCTACGGGGACTATCTACTATGGCTACACCTTC

D: NA
size: NA
V: TRBV5-1
J: TRBJ2-1
CDR3: CASSPDGGDPYNEQFF
DNA: TGCGCCAGCAGCCCGGACGGAGGGGACCCTTACAATGAGCAGTTCTTC

D: NA
size: NA
V: TRBV7-2
J: TRBJ1-6
CDR3: CASSRTGSDWSPLHF
DNA: TGTGCCAGCAGCCGGACCGGGTCCGATTGGTCACCCCTCCACTTT

D: NA
size: NA
V: TRBV7-9
J: TRBJ2-7
CDR3: CASSPLAYEYEQYF
DNA: TGTGCCAGCAGCCCGTTGGCCTATGAATACGAGCAGTACTTC

D: TRBD2
size: NA
V: TRBV7-8
J: TRBJ2-1
CDR3: CASSLGGGEHNEQFF
DNA: TGTGCCAGCAGCTTAGGGGGGGGAGAACACAATGAGCAGTTCTTC

D: NA
size: NA
V: TRBV7-3
J: TRBJ2-7
CDR3: CASSYEPNYEQYF
DNA: TGTGCCAGCAGCTACGAGCCCAACTACGAGCAGTACTTC

D: TRBD1
size: NA
V: TRBV19
J: TRBJ1-6
CDR3: CASQSPQGAMRNNSPLHF
DNA: TGTGCCAGCCAATCCCCACAGGGGGCCATGAGGAATAATTCACCCCTCCACTTT

D: NA
size: NA
V: TRBV9
J: TRBJ2-7
CDR3: CASSSRDPSYEQYF
DNA: TGTGCCAGCAGCTCCCGGGACCCGAGTTACGAGCAGTACTTC

D: NA
size: NA
V: TRBV5-4
J: TRBJ1-1
CDR3: CASSPGGQNTEAFF
DNA: TGTGCCAGCAGCCCGGGAGGACAGAACACTGAAGCTTTCTTT

D: NA
size: NA
V: TRBV5-4
J: TRBJ2-4
CDR3: CASSQDSKINIQYF
DNA: TGTGCCAGCAGCCAGGACAGTAAAATAAACATTCAGTACTTC

D: TRBD2
size: NA
V: TRBV7-2
J: TRBJ2-3
CDR3: CASSLDSGGSTDTQYF
DNA: TGTGCCAGCAGCTTAGACAGCGGGGGAAGCACAGATACGCAGTATTTT

D: NA
size: NA
V: TRBV20-1
J: TRBJ2-5
CDR3: CSAENQETQYF
DNA: TGCAGTGCTGAGAACCAAGAGACCCAGTACTTC